These 19 T cell receptor beta chains were sequenced from one sample in a study of radiotherapy plus CTLA-4 blockade in lung cancer. Generated by immunoSEQ multiplex PCR, the TCRdb table keeps only in-frame clones and is missing some. In the table there are about 88,000 clones, around 72% of which are singletons. Source: peripheral blood, taken from a patient treated with radiotherapy plus ipilimumab. Source of these receptors: a human donor with non-small cell lung cancer that progressed on radiotherapy plus ipilimumab.

This clone showed up just a few times. The V and J genes are TRBV19 and TRBJ2-7; D is unresolved. Germline CDR1 is LNHDA and CDR2 is SQIVND (reference sequence). Trimming stripped 8 bases from V and 2 bases from J, with 16 bases between. The CDR3 totals 14 residues. CDR3 protein: CASSPSQSTYEQYF. DNA for the CDR3: TGTGCCAGTTCCCCGAGCCAGTCTACCTACGAGCAGTACTTC.

The chain couples TRBV7-8 to TRBJ1-2; D might be TRBD1 (5 bases). This CDR3 has 12 residues. Germline assignment: CDR1 SGHVS and CDR2 FQNEAQ. The V end was cut by 5 bases, the J end by 5 bases, with 9 bases between. The CDR3 sequence is CASSPGNYGYTF. CDR3 DNA: TGTGCCAGCAGCCCAGGGAATTATGGCTACACCTTC.

V is TRBV29-1 and J is TRBJ1-2, with 10 bases identical to TRBD1. This CDR3 spans 14 amino acids. Looked up from germline, CDR1 is SQVTM and CDR2 is ANQGSEA. V lost 3 bases, J lost 5 bases, and 6 bases stayed unmatched. The CDR3 spells CSVEGQGRGYGYTF. CDR3 bases: TGCAGCGTTGAGGGACAGGGGAGGGGTTATGGCTACACCTTC.

The V and J genes are TRBV10-3 and TRBJ2-2; D is unclear. Deletions cut 2 bases from V and 0 bases from J, with 7 bases between. Germline assignment: CDR1 ENHRY and CDR2 SYGVKD. This CDR3 has 15 residues. CDR3 sequence (DNA): TGTGCCATCAGTGAGGACTCCTCGAACACCGGGGAGCTGTTTTTT. Translating gives CAISEDSSNTGELFF.

CDR3 in DNA: TGTGCCAGCAGTTCCGGGACTCTCCGGGAGCAGTACTTC. Translation: CASSSGTLREQYF. The V call is TRBV28, the J call TRBJ2-7; possible D gene TRBD2, 6 bases. CDR1 is MDHEN and CDR2 is SYDVKM in the germline V gene. V was pared by 4 bases and J by 7 bases, with 14 bases between. This CDR3 region has 13 residues. The entire variable domain, with the rest obtained from reference TRBV28 and TRBJ2-7, is as follows: DVKVTQSSRYLVKRTGEKVFLECVQDMDHENMFWYRQDPGLGLRLIYFSYDVKMKEKGDIPEGYSVSREKKERFSLILESASTNQTSMYLCASSSGTLREQYFGPGTRLTVT.

The V call is TRBV12-5, the J call TRBJ2-3; no definite D call. Trimming pared 7 bases from V and 2 bases from J, leaving 16 bases between. Germline CDR1 is LGHNT and CDR2 is FRNRAP. The CDR3 runs 15 residues. The CDR3 loop is CASALTKEYTDTQYF. The CDR3 DNA follows: TGTGCTAGTGCCCTCACAAAGGAATACACAGATACGCAGTATTTT.

The chain recombines TRBV2 with TRBJ1-5, with D tentatively TRBD1 (5 bases). Deletions cut 3 bases from V and 3 bases from J, with 9 bases between. In germline, CDR1 is SNHLY, CDR2 FYNNEI. The CDR3 spans 14 residues. The CDR3 DNA reads as TGTGCCAGCAGTGAGCGGGACTCCAATCAGCCCCAGCATTTT. It codes for CASSERDSNQPQHF.

The rearrangement uses TRBV6-6 and TRBJ1-1, with 8 nucleotides matching TRBD1. The junction had 5 bases not matched to a gene; V was cut back by 2 bases and J by 0 bases. The CDR3 is 16 residues long. Germline CDR1 reads MNHNY; CDR2 reads SVGAGI (reference sequence). The chain's CDR3 is CASSYLRTGMNTEAFF. The CDR3 bases are TGTGCCAGCAGTTACCTAAGGACAGGGATGAACACTGAAGCTTTCTTT.

The chain joins TRBV5-8 to TRBJ2-1; D is tentatively TRBD1 or TRBD2 (6 bases each). V was pared by 10 bases and J by 10 bases, with 18 bases between. The CDR3 consists of 12 residues. Germline V gene sequence: CDR1 SGHTS, CDR2 YDEGEE. CDR3 residues: CASLRGRSEQFF. The DNA for the CDR3 is TGTGCCTCTTTGAGGGGGAGGTCGGAGCAGTTCTTC.

By share, this clone counts as medium-sized (0.01 to 0.1%). J is TRBJ2-7 and V is TRBV4-3; TRBD2 agrees at 13 bases. V trimming: 0 bases; J trimming: 5 bases; junction bases outside the gene matches: 7. The CDR3 loop spans 17 amino acids. Germline CDR1 reads LGHNA; CDR2 reads YSLEER. CDR3 protein: CASSQDSLGLAGNEQYF. CDR3 DNA sequence: TGCGCCAGCAGCCAAGATTCGCTGGGACTAGCGGGGAACGAGCAGTACTTC.

This chain links TRBV25-1 with TRBJ2-7; D not certain. Trimming stripped 4 bases from V and 2 bases from J, with 9 bases between. This CDR3 is built from 13 residues. Germline-derived CDR1 and CDR2 are MGHDK and SYGVNS. The CDR3, as DNA: TGTGCCAGCAGTGCCGGACGGACCTACGAGCAGTACTTC. Its translation: CASSAGRTYEQYF.

The chain recombines TRBV5-1 with TRBJ2-4, with D maybe TRBD2 (5 bases). The germline gives CDR1 SGHRS, CDR2 YFSETQ. The CDR3 loop spans 17 amino acids. Trimming cost V 1 base and J 0 bases, with 14 bases left between them. The CDR3: CASSLLGPGSAKNIQYF. Here the CDR3 DNA reads TGCGCCAGCAGCTTGTTAGGCCCGGGATCAGCCAAAAACATTCAGTACTTC.

The gene calls are TRBV7-8 and TRBJ1-1, with 11 bases identical to TRBD1. With 5 bases clipped from V and 1 base from J, the junction kept 18 bases outside the gene matches. The CDR3 runs to 20 residues. Germline lookup yields CDR1 SGHVS and CDR2 FQNEAQ. The chain's CDR3 is CASSRRDRGFGTSSNTEAFF. In DNA form, the CDR3 reads TGTGCCAGCAGCCGTCGGGACAGGGGGTTCGGTACCTCCTCGAACACTGAAGCTTTCTTT.

This sequence joins TRBV7-9 and TRBJ2-1; 8 bases fit TRBD2. This CDR3 has 18 amino acids. Per germline, CDR1 SEHNR and CDR2 FQNEAQ (reference sequence). V lost 4 bases and J lost 7; bases outside the gene matches: 18. The CDR3 sequence is CASSSLKIEAGGLNEQFF. The CDR3, as DNA: TGTGCCAGCAGCTCGTTAAAAATAGAGGCGGGGGGATTGAATGAGCAGTTCTTC. Full variable domain (missing parts from reference TRBV7-9 and TRBJ2-1): DTGVSQNPRHKITKRGQNVTFRCDPISEHNRLYWYRQTLGQGPEFLTYFQNEAQLEKSRLLSDRFSAERPKGSFSTLEIQRTEQGDSAMYLCASSSLKIEAGGLNEQFFGPGTRLTVL.

For the CDR3, the DNA is TGTGCCAGCAGCCCAACTAAACGGGTCAGTACGCAGTATTTT. This gives the protein CASSPTKRVSTQYF. V usage is TRBV21-1 and J usage is TRBJ2-3; TRBD2, the D gene given by the table, was not confirmed from the DNA. TRBV21-1 has pseudogene status. The CDR3 runs to 14 residues.

V usage is TRBV5-4 and J usage is TRBJ2-1; 8 bases line up with TRBD1. CDR1 is SGHNT, CDR2 YYREEE, per germline (reference sequence). This CDR3 is 15 amino acids long. V shed 4 bases and J 2 bases; nucleotides not matched to a gene: 5. CDR3 region: CASSPTGGTYNEQFF. The CDR3 DNA follows: TGTGCCAGCAGCCCAACAGGGGGTACCTACAATGAGCAGTTCTTC.

The chain uses TRBV5-4 and TRBJ2-1; TRBD2 matches at 8 bases. Germline-derived CDR1 and CDR2 are SGHNT and YYREEE (reference sequence). This CDR3 spans 15 amino acids. Trimming at V came to 4 bases and at J to 2 bases, leaving 5 bases not matched to a gene. This CDR3 reads CASSRGGETYNEQFF. CDR3 bases: TGTGCCAGCAGCCGGGGGGGGGAGACCTACAATGAGCAGTTCTTC.

The chain links TRBV7-3 to TRBJ2-2; the D is unclear. Germline V gene sequence: CDR1 SGHTA, CDR2 FQGTGA. CDR3 length equals 15 residues. Trimming left V 2 bases short and J 0 bases short, with 7 bases between. CDR3 in amino acids: CASSLQRTNTGELFF. The CDR3 nucleotides are TGTGCCAGCAGCTTACAGCGCACGAACACCGGGGAGCTGTTTTTT. Complete variable domain (other parts from reference TRBV7-3 and TRBJ2-2): GAGVSQTPSNKVTEKGKYVELRCDPISGHTALYWYRQSLGQGPEFLIYFQGTGAADDSGLPNDRFFAVRPEGSVSTLKIQRTERGDSAVYLCASSLQRTNTGELFFGEGSRLTVL.

This clone was counted between two and nine times. The gene calls are TRBV7-9 and TRBJ2-6, with D perhaps TRBD1 or TRBD2 (5 bases each). CDR1 is SEHNR, CDR2 FQNEAQ, per germline (reference sequence). The CDR3 is made up of 19 amino acids. Trimming left V 4 bases short and J 0 bases short, with 19 bases between. The CDR3 DNA is TGTGCCAGCAGCTCCTCCCCCGGGACCTCGAACTCTGGGGCCAACGTCCTGACTTTC. This codes for CASSSSPGTSNSGANVLTF.